The subject of this entry is one T cell receptor beta chain. Its antigen is not yet known. A read error may account for a junction end that differs from germline. In total, over 600 healthy bone marrow donors made up the cohort. At the time of sampling, all cohort members were nominally healthy, though unrecorded immune exposures were likely present. The donor tested CMV seronegative and was one of the 352 seronegative cohort members. Every donor gave a peripheral blood sample, and the peripheral blood mononuclear cells from that sample were used for TCR beta sequencing. Genomic DNA was extracted from the blood cell samples with the Qiagen DNeasy Blood Extraction Kit. This sample was taken from a study of cytomegalovirus exposure and HLA in healthy donors (dated by TCRdb to the late 2010s). Study-level background: According to an earlier analysis of several hundred of the donors, roughly 180 million T cells yielded 100 million or so unique TCR beta sequences and 276 Gb of sequence data. Alongside the repertoire data, information on donor age, sex, ethnicity and CMV serostatus was compiled. Besides the first cohort of hundreds of subjects, a separate validation cohort made up of over 100 different subjects was used. Five DR-DQ haplotypes were handled as single units for association and clustering, since linkage in the cohort was strong. Among roughly 400 genotyped donors of the cohort, an average of approximately 200,000 unique TCR beta nucleotide sequences was sequenced per donor, of which roughly 18% were non-productive. To study patterns of TCR occurrence, a later analysis re-analyzed previously published TCR beta repertoires from 666 donors and added high-resolution HLA genotyping. A later genetic analysis used genome-wide SNP genotypes for about 65% of the roughly 670 donors, treating that subset as a discovery cohort. The number of typed donors differed by locus: roughly 629-640 for A, B, C, DRB1 and DQB1; 500 to 550 for DQA1; 606 for DPA1; and roughly 470 for DPB1. All discovery cohort repertoires had been generated using a single sequencing platform. About 280 gigabases of sequencing data and approximately 85 million unique TCR sequences were included in an early release covering over 600 HLA-typed donors. The study profiled the T cell repertoires of hundreds of subjects by immunosequencing and related them to cytomegalovirus serostatus. An earlier analysis of several hundred of the donors applied high-throughput TCR beta sequencing to assess whether each TCR beta V gene segment acted as functional or pseudogenic. Rather than using new phenotypic data, the later analysis identified candidate immune exposures from TCR beta sequences and from how often those sequences occurred across donors. The aim of the study was to test whether cataloging public T cell receptors could identify signatures of past pathogen exposure. Class I and class II HLA loci were covered by the typing at four-digit resolution. To predict cytomegalovirus infection status, the study combined high-throughput TCR immunosequencing, statistical association of individual TCRs with disease status, and machine learning. The genetic ancestry cluster associated with self-reported Caucasian donors included over 80% of the 300 to 400 genotyped donors.

General findings and caveats noted by the study authors: Approximately 16 rarely observed V segments, including chromosome 9 orphons, were excluded from the earlier analysis of about 610 of the donors because counts were too low. A total of about 180 TCR beta chains were listed by the study as associated with cytomegalovirus. According to a later analysis, most CMV-associated TCR beta chains appeared to be HLA-restricted, and the HLA associations seemed to be driven largely by CMV exposure. The authors suggested that the approach could potentially be generalized to other disease states and immunological phenotypes. An association between a missense DCLRE1C variant and V-gene and J-gene trimming of TCR beta chains was found in a later genetic analysis and replicated in an independent cohort. Presence/absence analyses assumed roughly uniform sequencing depth across donors, an assumption that may not hold. Because HLA typing was missing for some donors at each locus, association tests included only the typed subset. In both the original and validation cohorts, the classifier was reported to diagnose cytomegalovirus status with high specificity and sensitivity. Linkage disequilibrium might explain the correlated functional status among segregating V segments, but an unknown experimental factor could not be excluded. A further reported finding was that TCR beta sequences accurately predicted the HLA-A and HLA-B alleles for most subjects in the first cohort. Compared with the roughly 700-donor mean, donors in an Asian-associated ancestry cluster had fewer N-insertions in productive TCRs, according to a later genetic analysis. Across donors, most TCR sequences were observed very rarely, whereas some public TCRs were present in many individuals. A later analysis found that TCR association rates varied across HLA loci, with DRB1 alleles showing the most associated TCRs and HLA-C alleles the fewest. A later analysis reported that several top co-occurrence clusters appeared linked to parvovirus B19, influenza, CMV and Epstein-Barr virus. Strong co-occurrence of HLA alleles, especially DR and DQ, made assigning TCR associations to individual alleles difficult. The cohort was sequenced for TCR beta chains only, and without alpha or paired-chain data the features that could be detected were limited. In vitro tests confirmed that three of the cytomegalovirus-associated TCR beta chains recognize cytomegalovirus antigens. A later analysis found that HLA-associated TCR beta chains were more clonally expanded and had lower generation probabilities than equally common non-associated chains. Specific HLA alleles were associated with 15,000 to 20,000 TCR beta sequences at a false discovery rate of 0.05 in a later analysis. The sequencing pipeline was judged likely to have produced a cluster of highly shared sequence variants as a technical artifact. In an earlier analysis of about 600 of the donors, most TCR beta V segments appeared in productive rearrangements about 87% or about 30% of the time, broadly matching IMGT annotations. Because the 87-base-pair reads could not distinguish some IMGT-functional V segments, including TRBV6-2 and TRBV6-3, those segments were excluded. CMV serostatus was the only immune exposure information available for the cohort.

The CDR3 holds 13 amino acids from the cysteine to the phenylalanine. The entry retains the CDR3 DNA only, 39 bases that are in frame from base 1. The germline V gene (reference sequence) provides CDR1 SSHAT and CDR2 FNYEAQ. Library method: the immunoSEQ multiplex PCR assay. For the multiplex PCR, a mixture combining 60 forward primers for TCR Vbeta segments and 13 reverse primers for TCR Jbeta segments was used. Amplification of the CDR3 region of rearranged TCR beta genes was performed with a multiplex PCR assay on genomic DNA. Amplified TCR beta libraries were sequenced as 87-base-pair reads on the Illumina HiSeq System. The paper's data handling went like this. Across the 670 or so repertoires, a later analysis counted 60 million to 90 million unique TCR beta chains, around 11 million of which were shared by at least two donors. Raw reads were error-corrected and collapsed into unique sequences by a nearest-neighbor algorithm in which closely related sequences were merged to remove PCR and sequencing errors. To assign V, D and J gene segments, CDR3 sequences were aligned to IMGT reference sequences. For a sequence to be retained, at least a six-nucleotide match to both a V gene segment and a J gene segment was required. Rearrangements were called productive when the CDR3 lacked stop codons and stayed in frame with V and J; all others were non-productive. Following IMGT convention, CDR3 was defined as the stretch from the second conserved V-encoded cysteine up to the conserved J-encoded phenylalanine. The earlier analysis of 587 of the donors excluded sequences that lacked an unambiguous match to a single V gene segment. An earlier analysis of a few hundred of the donors called V segments functional above 56.7% productive rearrangements and segregating when the between-donor standard deviation exceeded 5%. A statistical classification framework was developed to diagnose cytomegalovirus status using the catalog of TCR beta chain sequences. In a later analysis, TCR nucleotide sequences were compared against IMGT/GENE-DB human TR gene sequences so that V and J genes could be assigned. In a later analysis, CDR3 sequences and most-parsimonious VDJ recombination scenarios were assigned using the TCRdist pipeline. In a later analysis, each TCR beta chain was defined by its CDR3 amino acid sequence together with its V-gene family, and reads without a unique V-gene family were excluded. A later analysis removed 500 to 650 highly shared, low-generation-probability nucleotide sequences to deal with suspected cross-contamination and a sequencing artifact. In a later analysis, a clonal expansion index was calculated for each public chain from normalized within-repertoire ranks of inferred template counts. Generation probabilities in a later analysis came from a VDJ recombination model fitted to out-of-frame rearrangements, and those results were checked against IGoR. Hypergeometric tests were used in a later analysis to score TCR-TCR, TCR-HLA and TCR-CMV co-occurrence, with a repertoire-size bias correction applied to the TCR pairs. In a later analysis, false discovery rates were estimated by permuting HLA or CMV assignments 20 times. In a later analysis, co-occurring TCRs were grouped with DBSCAN, and TCRdist sequence similarity was added when clustering was performed within HLA-allele-positive subsets. Co-occurrence clustering excluded repertoires with fewer than 30,000 or more than 120,000 public chains, plus five with anomalous nucleotide sharing. Sourced from immuneACCESS, this table was stored by TCRdb with only in-frame sequences that have V and J called. A share of the clones is absent; for the studies checked, an unresolved V gene accounts for under half, and the remainder has no known explanation. D and trimming come from the DNA, and the V and J calls and clone size come from that table. The sample data list roughly 190,000 clones, and about 87% of these were observed just once. The top ten constitute 1% to 1.5% of the sample.

The TCR sequence derives from a man aged 25 to 40 in good health and CMV-seronegative. Sequencing input: PBMCs. In this chain, TRBV7-7 is recombined with TRBJ2-1; TRBD1 is possibly the D segment (6 matching bases). The DNA sequence follows: TGTGCTAGCAGCCCCGGGACACGAAATGAGCAGTTCTTC. Protein translation: CASSPGTRNEQFF. The CDR3 plus the reference TRBV7-7 and TRBJ2-1 genes for the other parts give the full variable domain: GAGVSQSPRYKVTKRGQDVTLRCDPISSHATLYWYQQALGQGPEFLTYFNYEAQPDKSGLPSDRFSAERPEGSISTLTIQRTEQRDSAMYRCASSPGTRNEQFFGPGTRLTVL.